Listed below are T cell receptor beta chains from one sample, sequenced in a study of blood T cell repertoires in COVID-19. The table came from immunoSEQ multiplex PCR; TCRdb's copy has only in-frame clones and leaves some out. The sample lists around 160,000 clones, around 89% occurring once. The sequenced material came from PBMCs or T cells enriched from blood (not recorded which). These receptors were collected from a woman aged 30 to 39 with acute COVID-19. The CDR3 runs from the conserved cysteine through the conserved F or W. D genes are given only for firm matches. Clone size is stated in some rows and not others, as once, few, many or a class when expanded.

V gene	D gene	clone size	J gene	CDR3 protein	CDR3 DNA
TRBV2	TRBD1	-	TRBJ2-2	CASNPTGTTGELFF	TGTGCCAGCAATCCGACAGGGACCACCGGGGAGCTGTTTTTT
TRBV27	-	-	TRBJ1-5	CASSLEGYSNQPQHF	TGTGCCAGCAGTTTAGAGGGTTATAGCAATCAGCCCCAGCATTTT
TRBV11-2	TRBD2	-	TRBJ2-3	CASSLTVAGDTQYF	TGTGCCAGCAGCTTAACGGTAGCGGGAGATACGCAGTATTTT
TRBV7-2	-	-	TRBJ2-5	CATSGNRETQYF	TGTGCCACCTCGGGAAATAGGGAGACCCAGTACTTC
TRBV28	-	-	TRBJ1-1	CASSFTSFVEARTEAFF	TGTGCCAGCAGTTTTACTTCGTTTGTGGAGGCGAGGACTGAAGCTTTCTTT
TRBV6-1	-	-	TRBJ1-5	CASSPFNQPQHF	TGTGCCAGCAGTCCCTTCAATCAGCCCCAGCATTTT
TRBV4-2	TRBD2	-	TRBJ2-7	CASRAAAGDPYEQYF	TGTGCCAGCCGGGCGGCGGCGGGAGACCCTTACGAGCAGTACTTC
TRBV4-1	TRBD1	-	TRBJ2-7	CASSQVSGPDRGYDEQYF	TGCGCCAGCAGCCAAGTATCGGGACCGGACAGGGGGTATGACGAGCAGTACTTC
TRBV28	-	-	TRBJ2-1	CASNRTPPGDEQFF	TGTGCCAGCAACCGGACTCCACCTGGGGATGAGCAGTTCTTC
TRBV4-2	TRBD2	-	TRBJ2-7	CASSQTSGTSYEQYF	TGTGCCAGCAGCCAGACTAGCGGGACCTCCTACGAGCAGTACTTC
TRBV28	-	-	TRBJ1-6	CASTSTTGGVVNSPLHF	TGTGCCAGCACCTCAACGACAGGCGGAGTTGTCAATTCACCCCTCCACTTT
TRBV6-5	-	-	TRBJ2-2	CASSYLIGATGELFF	TGTGCCAGCAGTTACTTGATAGGGGCCACCGGGGAGCTGTTTTTT
TRBV28	TRBD1	-	TRBJ1-6	CASSPWDSRGSPLHF	TGTGCCAGCAGCCCCTGGGACAGCCGGGGTTCACCCCTCCACTTT
TRBV11-2	-	-	TRBJ2-2	CASSLVTTGTGELFF	TGTGCCAGCAGCTTAGTCACCACGGGCACCGGGGAGCTGTTTTTT
TRBV6-2/TRBV6-3	TRBD2	-	TRBJ2-1	CASSFGLAGSYNEQFF	TGTGCCAGCAGTTTTGGACTAGCGGGCTCCTACAATGAGCAGTTCTTC
TRBV6-1	-	few	TRBJ2-2	CASRGSANTGELFF	TGTGCCAGCCGGGGGTCGGCGAACACCGGGGAGCTGTTTTTT
TRBV16	-	few	TRBJ1-1	CASSLQGTNTEAFF	TGTGCCAGCAGTCTACAGGGAACGAACACTGAAGCTTTCTTT
TRBV28	-	-	TRBJ1-4	CASSLREKLFF	TGTGCCAGCAGTTTGAGGGAAAAACTGTTTTTT
TRBV28	-	-	TRBJ1-4	CASSSWPFNEKLFF	TGTGCCAGCTCTAGTTGGCCGTTTAATGAAAAACTGTTTTTT
TRBV4-1	-	-	TRBJ1-2	CASSQDIGYGYTF	TGCGCCAGCAGCCAAGATATCGGCTATGGCTACACCTTC
TRBV12-3/TRBV12-4	-	-	TRBJ1-1	CASSLSMNTEAFF	TGTGCCAGCAGTTTATCCATGAACACTGAAGCTTTCTTT
TRBV19	-	-	TRBJ1-4	CASSRGASNEKLFF	TGTGCCAGTAGTCGGGGGGCGTCTAATGAAAAACTGTTTTTT
TRBV15	-	few	TRBJ1-5	CATSRQYNQPQHF	TGTGCCACCAGCAGACAGTACAATCAGCCCCAGCATTTT
TRBV7-3	TRBD2	-	TRBJ2-1	CASSKTSVSSYNEQFF	TGTGCCAGCAGCAAAACTAGCGTTAGCTCCTACAATGAGCAGTTCTTC
TRBV9	-	-	TRBJ2-1	CASSVDSGTYNEQFF	TGTGCCAGCAGCGTAGATTCGGGGACCTACAATGAGCAGTTCTTC
TRBV5-4	TRBD1	-	TRBJ1-1	CASRPTLQGAQGNTEAFF	TGTGCCAGCAGACCCACATTACAGGGGGCGCAGGGGAACACTGAAGCTTTCTTT
TRBV7-9	TRBD2	once	TRBJ2-3	CASSQDGGRVTDTQYF	TGTGCCAGCAGCCAGGACGGCGGGAGGGTCACAGATACGCAGTATTTT
TRBV7-9	-	-	TRBJ1-1	CASSLEGTPSGEAFF	TGTGCCAGCAGCTTAGAAGGGACACCAAGTGGTGAAGCTTTCTTT
TRBV15	-	-	TRBJ2-3	CATSTPKGEGTDTQYF	TGTGCCACCAGCACCCCTAAAGGGGAGGGCACAGATACGCAGTATTTT
TRBV7-2	-	-	TRBJ2-2	CASSFLQANTGELFF	TGTGCCAGCAGCTTTCTACAGGCGAACACCGGGGAGCTGTTTTTT
TRBV5-4	-	-	TRBJ2-7	CASSRWGGANYEQYF	TGTGCCAGCAGCCGTTGGGGGGGGGCAAATTACGAGCAGTACTTC
TRBV4-3	TRBD2	-	TRBJ2-3	CASSQVLAPPSTDTQYF	TGCGCCAGCAGCCAAGTACTAGCGCCACCTAGCACAGATACGCAGTATTTT
TRBV9	-	-	TRBJ2-3	CASSVVAGYGADTQYF	TGTGCCAGCAGCGTAGTGGCAGGGTATGGCGCAGATACGCAGTATTTT
TRBV28	TRBD2	-	TRBJ2-7	CASRPLAGAYEQYF	TGTGCCAGCAGGCCCCTAGCGGGAGCCTACGAGCAGTACTTC
TRBV19	-	-	TRBJ1-5	CASSNTVNQPQHF	TGTGCCAGTAGTAACACAGTCAATCAGCCCCAGCATTTT
TRBV28	-	-	TRBJ2-6	CASSLLQTSSGANVLTF	TGTGCCAGCAGTTTATTACAGACTAGCTCTGGGGCCAACGTCCTGACTTTC